A single sample is the source of the 31 T cell receptor beta chains below, sequenced in a study of blood T cell repertoires in COVID-19. Clones were sequenced by immunoSEQ multiplex PCR, and TCRdb holds only the in-frame ones, with some missing. The sample has about 98,000 clones, approximately 86% seen once. Sequenced input: peripheral blood. Source of these receptors: a man aged 50-60 years with active or convalescent COVID-19.

CDR3 amino acids: CASSFSRDRGYDTQYF. The CDR3 DNA reads as TGCGCCAGCAGCTTTAGTCGGGACAGGGGTTACGATACGCAGTATTTT. V usage is TRBV5-1 and J usage is TRBJ2-3, with 10 nucleotides matching TRBD1. Trimming cost V 2 bases and J 6 bases; bases outside gene matches: 9. The CDR3 is 16 amino acids. Germline V lookup: CDR1 SGHRS, CDR2 YFSETQ. Using reference TRBV5-1 and TRBJ2-3 for the parts outside the CDR3, the full variable domain is KAGVTQTPRYLIKTRGQQVTLSCSPISGHRSVSWYQQTPGQGLQFLFEYFSETQRNKGNFPGRFSGRQFSNSRSEMNVSTLELGDSALYLCASSFSRDRGYDTQYFGPGTRLTVL.

With regard to this clone: Different DNA sequences within this sample yield the same CDR3. The chain uses TRBV5-1 and TRBJ1-2; D remains ambiguous. Trimming took 4 bases from V and 4 from J, leaving 11 bases between them. Germline CDR1 SGHRS, CDR2 YFSETQ. CDR3 length: 13 amino acids. The CDR3 region is CASSEGGGYGYTF. As DNA, the CDR3 is TGCGCCAGCAGCGAGGGAGGCGGCTATGGCTACACCTTC. Complete variable domain (other parts from reference TRBV5-1 and TRBJ1-2): KAGVTQTPRYLIKTRGQQVTLSCSPISGHRSVSWYQQTPGQGLQFLFEYFSETQRNKGNFPGRFSGRQFSNSRSEMNVSTLELGDSALYLCASSEGGGYGYTFGSGTRLTVV.

This chain links TRBV6-5 with TRBJ2-3, with 8 bases fitting TRBD1. The CDR3 is 16 amino acids. The germline V gene encodes CDR1 MNHEY and CDR2 SVGAGI. The junction had 4 bases not matched to a gene; V was cut back by 2 bases and J by 0 bases. The DNA for the CDR3 is TGTGCCAGCAGTTACGGGACAGGCTCTAGCACAGATACGCAGTATTTT. This gives the protein CASSYGTGSSTDTQYF.

This chain joins TRBV7-8 and TRBJ2-1; D might be TRBD2 (7 bases). Trimming pared 1 base from V and 5 bases from J, leaving 12 bases between. CDR1 SGHVS and CDR2 FQNEAQ come from the germline V gene. The CDR3 loop spans 15 amino acids. For the CDR3, the DNA is TGTGCCAGCAGCTTAGGAGGGGGGGGTGACAATGAGCAGTTCTTC. Residues: CASSLGGGGDNEQFF.

V and J are TRBV3-1 (or the pseudogene TRBV3-2) and TRBJ2-5, with 9 bases identical to TRBD1. V lost 3 bases to trimming and J lost 4 bases; unmatched junction nucleotides: 0. The CDR3 runs to 13 residues. Germline V gives CDR1 LGHDT, CDR2 YNNKEL (reference sequence). CDR3 sequence: CASSQGQGETQYF. CDR3 DNA sequence: TGTGCCAGCAGCCAGGGACAGGGAGAGACCCAGTACTTC.

For the CDR3, the DNA is TGCGCCAGCAGTGAGTCCCGACTAGCCAAAAACATTCAGTACTTC. This encodes CASSESRLAKNIQYF. The chain employs TRBV10-2 and TRBJ2-4; D is unclear. V dropped 0 bases and J dropped 0 bases, with 6 bases sitting between them. The CDR3 is made up of 15 amino acids. The germline V gene has CDR1 WSHSY and CDR2 SAAADI.

The chain couples TRBV28 to TRBJ1-3, with D possibly TRBD1 on 6 matching bases. This CDR3 spans 16 amino acids. V was trimmed by 5 bases and J by 4 bases, leaving 18 bases between them. Germline assignment: CDR1 MDHEN and CDR2 SYDVKM. The chain's CDR3 is CASSGPGHGKGNTIYF. The DNA for the CDR3 is TGTGCCAGCAGTGGGCCGGGACACGGGAAAGGAAACACCATATATTTT.

The chain employs TRBV2 and TRBJ1-5, with 7 bases matching TRBD1. Germline assignment: CDR1 SNHLY and CDR2 FYNNEI. V trimming: 4 bases; J trimming: 3 bases; junction bases outside the gene matches: 3. CDR3 length: 14 residues. The CDR3 coding sequence is TGTGCCAGCAGTGGACAGGGATCCAATCAGCCCCAGCATTTT. Its protein is CASSGQGSNQPQHF.

V and J are TRBV25-1 and TRBJ1-1, with D perhaps matching TRBD1 (6 bases). V dropped 5 bases and J dropped 7 bases, with 17 bases sitting between them. Per germline, CDR1 MGHDK and CDR2 SYGVNS. The CDR3 sequence is 14 residues long. The CDR3: CASSPATGFSEAFF. CDR3 in DNA: TGTGCCAGCAGTCCGGCAACAGGGTTTAGTGAAGCTTTCTTT.

In this sample, this clone turned up a few times. This rearrangement joins TRBV7-8 to TRBJ1-5; 7 bases line up with TRBD1. V was pared by 5 bases and J by 4 bases, with 5 bases of the junction left unmatched. This CDR3 has 14 residues. The germline CDR1 and CDR2 sequences are SGHVS and FQNEAQ. This CDR3 reads CASSEGQYNQPQHF. The CDR3, as DNA: TGTGCCAGCAGCGAGGGACAGTATAATCAGCCCCAGCATTTT.

This clone was seen just once. CDR3 nucleotide sequence: TGTGCCAGCAGGGCTAAAGGGGATGGGGATACGCAGTATTTT. It is translated as CASRAKGDGDTQYF. The chain employs TRBV7-2 and TRBJ2-3; tentatively, D is TRBD1 (5 bases). Germline V lookup: CDR1 SGHTA, CDR2 FQGNSA. V was shortened by 6 bases and J by 6 bases, with 16 bases between the two germline ends. This CDR3 contains 14 residues.

The chain employs TRBV6-5 and TRBJ1-4; 8 nucleotides align to TRBD1. This CDR3 is built from 15 residues. Looked up from germline, CDR1 is MNHEY and CDR2 is SVGAGI. V dropped 5 bases and J dropped 3; count of bases not matched to a gene: 5. CDR3 sequence reads: CASSTGGPPNEKLFF. CDR3 DNA sequence: TGTGCCAGCAGTACAGGGGGGCCTCCTAATGAAAAACTGTTTTTT.

The chain recombines TRBV15 with TRBJ2-7; TRBD1 agrees at 9 bases. The V gene end was trimmed by 5 bases and the J gene end by 5 bases; junction bases not matched to a gene: 10. Germline loops: CDR1 LNHNV, CDR2 YYDKDF (reference sequence). This CDR3 region has 15 residues. DNA for the CDR3: TGTGCCACCAGCGCCCCGGGACAGGGAGTTGACGAGCAGTACGTC. Encoded protein: CATSAPGQGVDEQYV.

Only one count was recorded for this clone. This chain links TRBV5-1 with TRBJ2-5; 8 bases map to TRBD2. Germline loops: CDR1 SGHRS, CDR2 YFSETQ. The length of the CDR3 is 14 residues. Trimming cost V 4 bases and J 5 bases; bases outside gene matches: 7. CDR3 protein: CASSAAGGGETQYF. DNA of the CDR3: TGCGCCAGCAGCGCGGCGGGGGGCGGTGAGACCCAGTACTTC.

This clone was seen only once. V gene TRBV30 combines with J gene TRBJ2-7; 9 bases match TRBD1. The CDR3 spans 14 residues. Germline CDR1 is GTSNPN and CDR2 is SVGIG (reference sequence). Trimming removed 2 bases from V and 0 bases from J; junction bases left unmatched: 2. The CDR3 nucleotides are TGTGCCTGGAGTAAGGGACAGGGCTCCTACGAGCAGTACTTC. Translation: CAWSKGQGSYEQYF. Looking up the rest from reference TRBV30 and TRBJ2-7 gives the full variable domain: SQTIHQWPATLVQPVGSPLSLECTVEGTSNPNLYWYRQAAGRGLQLLFYSVGIGQISSEVPQNLSASRPQDRQFILSSKKLLLSDSGFYLCAWSKGQGSYEQYFGPGTRLTVT.

The gene calls are TRBV4-2 and TRBJ2-1; 9 nucleotides line up with TRBD1. CDR3 length equals 16 residues. The germline CDR1 and CDR2 sequences are LGHNA and YNFKEQ. Losses at the gene ends were 3 bases for V and 5 bases for J; bases not matched to a gene: 8. This chain's CDR3 is CASSQFTGTGNNEQFF. As DNA, the CDR3 is TGTGCCAGCAGCCAGTTTACCGGGACAGGGAACAATGAGCAGTTCTTC.

CDR3 protein: CASSPPGGHYGYTF. CDR3 DNA: TGTGCCAGCAGTCCTCCAGGGGGCCACTATGGCTACACCTTC. The chain has TRBV6-5 and TRBJ1-2, with 8 bases matching TRBD1. CDR3 length: 14 residues. Trimming took 5 bases from V and 3 from J; bases not matched to a gene: 5. Per the germline V gene, CDR1 is MNHEY and CDR2 is SVGAGI.

This CDR3 is CASSTTSGDLPYEQYF. CDR3 bases: TGTGCCAGCAGTACGACTAGCGGGGATCTCCCCTACGAGCAGTACTTC. The rearrangement joins TRBV28 to TRBJ2-7, with 11 bases fitting TRBD2. V shed 5 bases and J 2 bases; nucleotides not matched to a gene: 8. Germline CDR1 is MDHEN and CDR2 is SYDVKM. This CDR3 comprises 16 residues.

This chain uses TRBV6-2 or TRBV6-3 with TRBJ1-4, with D uncertain. Trimming took off 5 bases at V and 4 bases at J, with 8 bases between the two ends. CDR3 length equals 13 residues. Germline V gene sequence: CDR1 MNHEY, CDR2 SVGEGT. The CDR3 loop reads CASSPLVNEKLFF. In DNA, the CDR3 is TGTGCCAGCAGTCCCCTCGTTAATGAAAAACTGTTTTTT.

Here the CDR3 DNA reads TGCGCCAGCAGCCAAGAAGGACAGGGCTCTGTGGAAGTGAGATCACCCCTCCACTTT. Residues: CASSQEGQGSVEVRSPLHF. The gene calls are TRBV4-1 and TRBJ1-6, with 8 bases lining up with TRBD1. Trimming at V came to 0 bases and at J to 10 bases, leaving 17 bases not matched to a gene. This CDR3 has 19 amino acids. Looked up from germline, CDR1 is MGHRA and CDR2 is YSYEKL.

The rearrangement links TRBV15 to TRBJ1-3; D call uncertain. Germline CDR1 reads LNHNV; CDR2 reads YYDKDF (reference sequence). CDR3 length: 15 amino acids. V lost 0 bases to trimming and J lost 4 bases, with 10 bases between them. The CDR3 DNA sequence: TGTGCCACCAGCAGAGATCGGGGAGGGGGAAACACCATATATTTT. This encodes CATSRDRGGGNTIYF.

The chain has TRBV7-2 and TRBJ2-3, with a weak D call TRBD1 (5 bases). The germline V gene encodes CDR1 SGHTA and CDR2 FQGNSA. The V end lost 1 base, the J end lost 1 base, and 9 bases lay between the germline ends. CDR3 length equals 15 residues. CDR3 protein: CASSLDSGRTDTQYF. The CDR3 nucleotides are TGTGCCAGCAGCTTAGACTCAGGGCGCACAGATACGCAGTATTTT.

DNA of the CDR3: TGTGCCAGCAGCGCATATGGGACAGTTAAGAACTACAATGAGCAGTTCTTC. Its translation is CASSAYGTVKNYNEQFF. The chain combines TRBV5-5 with TRBJ2-1; 7 nucleotides line up with TRBD1. This CDR3 contains 17 residues. Germline V lookup: CDR1 SGHKS, CDR2 YYEKEE (reference sequence). The trim removed 4 bases at V and 3 bases at J, leaving 13 bases unmatched.

The genes are TRBV4-2 and TRBJ2-7; unclear D gene. The V end was cut by 0 bases, the J end by 3 bases, with 9 bases between. CDR1 is LGHNA, CDR2 YNFKEQ, per germline. The CDR3 spans 14 residues. The CDR3 sequence is CASSQDLGSYEQYF. The CDR3 DNA follows: TGTGCCAGCAGCCAAGATCTGGGCAGCTACGAGCAGTACTTC.

The chain links TRBV7-2 to TRBJ1-1, with TRBD1 matching 7 bases. CDR1 SGHTA and CDR2 FQGNSA come from the germline V gene. Trimming removed 1 base from V and 7 bases from J; junction bases left unmatched: 9. This CDR3 contains 15 residues. This CDR3 reads CASSLDSGGQVEAFF. DNA of the CDR3: TGTGCCAGCAGCTTAGATTCTGGTGGACAGGTTGAAGCTTTCTTT. The whole variable domain, filled in from reference TRBV7-2 and TRBJ1-1, reads GAGVSQSPSNKVTEKGKDVELRCDPISGHTALYWYRQSLGQGLEFLIYFQGNSAPDKSGLPSDRFSAERTGGSVSTLTIQRTQQEDSAVYLCASSLDSGGQVEAFFGQGTRLTVV.

This chain connects TRBV25-1 to TRBJ1-3; 9 bases match TRBD1. This CDR3 has 13 residues. V gave up 8 bases and J gave up 7 bases; unmatched junction bases: 6. Germline V gene data show CDR1 as MGHDK and CDR2 as SYGVNS. CDR3 amino acids: CASAGTGFNTIYF. The CDR3 DNA is TGTGCCAGCGCCGGGACAGGGTTCAACACCATATATTTT.

The rearrangement links TRBV4-1 to TRBJ2-7, with 7 bases fitting TRBD2. CDR1 MGHRA and CDR2 YSYEKL come from the germline V gene. This CDR3 contains 16 residues. J was trimmed by 3 bases and V by 1 base; bases with no gene match: 9. In nucleotides, the CDR3 is TGCGCCAGCAGCCAAGGCGGCGGGAGACAGATCTACGAGCAGTACTTC. It specifies CASSQGGGRQIYEQYF.

The chain joins TRBV28 to TRBJ1-2; D unclear. Trimming shortened V by 7 bases and J by 2 bases, and 23 bases separated the two germline ends. The CDR3 has 17 residues. Germline loops: CDR1 MDHEN, CDR2 SYDVKM. The CDR3 spells CASTAVAQWAQNYGYTF. The CDR3 DNA reads as TGTGCCAGCACTGCAGTTGCCCAATGGGCCCAGAACTATGGCTACACCTTC.

This rearrangement joins TRBV25-1 to TRBJ2-3; 7 bases match TRBD1. Germline CDR1 is MGHDK and CDR2 is SYGVNS. With V trimmed by 3 bases and J by 3 bases, 12 bases remained unmatched. The CDR3 runs to 17 residues. In nucleotides, the CDR3 is TGTGCCAGCAGTGAGCCCGACAGGGACATAGTGACAGATACGCAGTATTTT. Its translation: CASSEPDRDIVTDTQYF.

This clone has only one observation. The chain joins TRBV5-1 to TRBJ2-1; 7 nucleotides agree with TRBD2. Germline loops: CDR1 SGHRS, CDR2 YFSETQ. After removal of 1 base from V and 8 bases from J, the junction contained 3 bases not matched to a gene. The CDR3 is made up of 13 amino acids. As DNA, the CDR3 is TGCGCCAGCAGCTTGCAGGCGGGGGATGAGCAGTTCTTC. As protein: CASSLQAGDEQFF.

The chain links TRBV28 to TRBJ2-4; TRBD2 matches 7 bases. Germline V CDR1 and CDR2: MDHEN, SYDVKM. V lost 1 base and J lost 0; bases outside the gene matches: 6. This CDR3 has 17 residues. CDR3 coding DNA: TGTGCCAGCAGTTTATCCGGACTAGGGGTAGCCAAAAACATTCAGTACTTC. Amino acids: CASSLSGLGVAKNIQYF.